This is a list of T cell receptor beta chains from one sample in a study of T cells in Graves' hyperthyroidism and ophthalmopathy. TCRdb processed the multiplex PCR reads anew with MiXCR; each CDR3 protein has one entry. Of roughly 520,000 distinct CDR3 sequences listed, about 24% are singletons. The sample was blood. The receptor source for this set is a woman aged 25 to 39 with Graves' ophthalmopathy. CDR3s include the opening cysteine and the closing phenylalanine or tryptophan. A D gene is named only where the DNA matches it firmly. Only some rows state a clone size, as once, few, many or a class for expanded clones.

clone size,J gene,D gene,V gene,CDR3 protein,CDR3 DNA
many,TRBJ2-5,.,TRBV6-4,CASSDSVGGPETQYF,TGTGCCAGCAGTGACTCCGTGGGGGGCCCAGAGACCCAGTACTTC
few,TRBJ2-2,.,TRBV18,CASSPRARDTGELFF,TGTGCCAGCTCACCACGTGCCAGGGACACCGGGGAGCTGTTTTTT
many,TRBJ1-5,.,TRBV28,CASSLRSGWGQPQHF,TGTGCCAGCAGTTTAAGGTCAGGGTGGGGTCAGCCCCAGCATTTT
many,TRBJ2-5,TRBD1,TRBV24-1,CATSGGTDQETQYF,TGTGCCACCAGTGGGGGGACAGACCAAGAGACCCAGTACTTC
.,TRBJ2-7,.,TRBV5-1,CASSLEPGLSYEQYF,TGCGCCAGCAGCCTGGAACCGGGACTGAGCTACGAGCAGTACTTC
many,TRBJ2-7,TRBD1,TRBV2,CASRTGSEQYF,TGTGCCAGCAGGACAGGGTCCGAGCAGTACTTC
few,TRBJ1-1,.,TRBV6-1,CASRTRHYTEAFF,TGTGCCAGCAGGACGAGACACTACACTGAAGCTTTCTTT
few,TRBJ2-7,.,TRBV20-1,CSARPSYEQYF,TGCAGTGCTAGGCCTTCCTACGAGCAGTACTTC
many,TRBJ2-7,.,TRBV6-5,CASSYYFGSSYEQYF,TGTGCCAGCAGTTACTATTTTGGGAGCTCCTACGAGCAGTACTTC
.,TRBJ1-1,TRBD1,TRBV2,CANRPGQGTEAFF,TGTGCCAACAGACCCGGACAGGGCACTGAAGCTTTCTTT
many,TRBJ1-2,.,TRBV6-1,CASSDDLNYGYTF,TGTGCCAGCAGTGACGACCTTAACTATGGCTACACCTTC
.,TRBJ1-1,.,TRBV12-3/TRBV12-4,CASSLGVPFSTEAFF,TGTGCCAGCAGTTTGGGGGTCCCCTTCTCCACTGAAGCTTTCTTT
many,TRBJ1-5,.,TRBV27,CASSLTGWQPQHF,TGTGCCAGCAGTTTAACAGGTTGGCAGCCCCAGCATTTT
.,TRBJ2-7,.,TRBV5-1,CASARASETYEQYF,TGCGCCAGCGCCCGGGCTAGCGAGACCTACGAGCAGTACTTC
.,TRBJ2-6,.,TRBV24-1,CATSDFGGTHSGANVLTF,TGTGCCACCAGTGATTTTGGGGGCACGCACTCTGGGGCCAACGTCCTGACTTTC
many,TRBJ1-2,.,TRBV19,CASSRSGIPDYGYTF,TGTGCCAGTAGCCGCAGCGGGATTCCTGACTATGGCTACACCTTC
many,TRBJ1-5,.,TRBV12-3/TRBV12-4,CASSFRDVGNQPQHF,TGTGCCAGCAGTTTCCGGGACGTGGGCAATCAGCCCCAGCATTTT
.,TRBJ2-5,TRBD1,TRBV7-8,CASRRPRTGDEETQYF,TGTGCCAGCAGAAGGCCCCGGACAGGGGATGAGGAGACCCAGTACTTC
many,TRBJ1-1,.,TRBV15,CATSRVAVNTEAFF,TGTGCCACCAGCAGAGTGGCGGTGAACACTGAAGCTTTCTTT
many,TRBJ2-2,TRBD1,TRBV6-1,CASSAWGTGNTGELFF,TGTGCCAGCAGTGCCTGGGGGACAGGGAACACCGGGGAGCTGTTTTTT
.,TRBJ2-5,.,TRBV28,CASSPPPGERGNQETQYF,TGTGCCAGCAGTCCCCCCCCCGGGGAGCGAGGAAACCAAGAGACCCAGTACTTC
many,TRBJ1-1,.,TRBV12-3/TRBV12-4,CASSSPTGARLEAFF,TGTGCCAGCAGTTCGCCGACCGGGGCCCGACTTGAAGCTTTCTTT
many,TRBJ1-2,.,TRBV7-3,CASSPSGQLAYGYTF,TGTGCCAGCAGCCCAAGTGGACAGTTGGCCTATGGCTACACCTTC
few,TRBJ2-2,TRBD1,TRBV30,CAWSRPGQGTGELFF,TGTGCCTGGAGTCGGCCGGGACAGGGAACCGGGGAGCTGTTTTTT
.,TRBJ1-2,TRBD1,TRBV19,CASADAGGANYGYTF,TGTGCCAGCGCGGATGCAGGGGGAGCCAACTATGGCTACACCTTC
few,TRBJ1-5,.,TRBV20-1,CSARDLEKLQGNQPQHF,TGCAGTGCTAGAGATCTAGAAAAGCTACAGGGTAATCAGCCCCAGCATTTT
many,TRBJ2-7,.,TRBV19,CASSFSRKQYF,TGTGCCAGTAGTTTCAGCCGGAAGCAGTACTTC
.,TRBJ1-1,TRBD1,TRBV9,CASSRDRDRTVNTEAFF,TGTGCCAGCAGTCGGGACAGGGACCGGACGGTAAACACTGAAGCTTTCTTT
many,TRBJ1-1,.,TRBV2,CASSEAPRPTNTEAFF,TGTGCCAGCAGTGAAGCGCCGCGCCCCACGAACACTGAAGCTTTCTTT
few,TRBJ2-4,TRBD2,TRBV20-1,CSAHPTSGGAGGTKNIKYF,TGCAGTGCGCATCCCACTAGCGGGGGGGCCGGTGGAACCAAAAACATTAAGTACTTC
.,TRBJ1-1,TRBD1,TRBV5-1,CASSSTTGGYYIDTEAFF,TGCGCCAGCAGCTCGACTACAGGGGGCTATTACATCGACACTGAAGCTTTCTTT
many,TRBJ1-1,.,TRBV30,CAWSVWGPDTEAFF,TGTGCCTGGAGTGTATGGGGGCCGGACACTGAAGCTTTCTTT
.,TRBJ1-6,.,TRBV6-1,CASSDRQPVDSPLHF,TGTGCCAGCAGTGACCGACAGCCTGTGGATTCACCCCTCCACTTT
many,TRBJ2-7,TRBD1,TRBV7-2,CASGPSVTGIHEQYF,TGTGCCAGCGGACCCTCCGTGACAGGGATCCACGAGCAGTACTTC
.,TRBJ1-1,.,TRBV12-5,CASGLVRSGPLPNTEAFF,TGTGCTAGTGGTTTGGTACGATCGGGTCCCCTCCCGAACACTGAAGCTTTCTTT